This is a list of T cell receptor beta chains from one sample in a study of cytomegalovirus exposure and HLA in healthy donors. Sequencing used immunoSEQ multiplex PCR; TCRdb keeps in-frame clones, though not all of them. The data show about 120,000 clones, approximately 83% seen once. The specimen was PBMCs. Source of these receptors: a middle-aged man in good health and CMV-seronegative. Each CDR3 is given with its conserved first and last residue. The D gene is left open where the match is weak. The size of a clone is reported for some rows only, either as once, few or many, or as a class for expanded clones.

clone_size,j_call,v_call,d_call,cdr3_length,cdr3_nt,cdr3_aa
few,TRBJ1-4,TRBV5-1,NA,15,TGCGCCAGCATGACGGGTCATGCAACTAATGAAAAACTGTTTTTT,CASMTGHATNEKLFF
NA,TRBJ1-1,TRBV19,NA,13,TGTGCCAGTAGTATCGGGGGATCCACTGAAGCTTTCTTT,CASSIGGSTEAFF
NA,TRBJ1-3,TRBV5-1,NA,15,TGCGCCAGCAGCCCGGCGGGACCCGCACGAAACACCATATATTTT,CASSPAGPARNTIYF
NA,TRBJ1-6,TRBV6-1,TRBD1,14,TGTGCCAGCAGAGACAGGGGGCCGTATTCACCCCTCCACTTT,CASRDRGPYSPLHF
NA,TRBJ1-1,TRBV5-1,NA,15,TGCGCCAGCAGCTTGGCCGGGAAGACGGGGACTGAAGCTTTCTTT,CASSLAGKTGTEAFF
NA,TRBJ1-2,TRBV6-1,NA,15,TGTGCCAGCAGTGAAGCCGGGCAGGGCGTCTATGGCTACACCTTC,CASSEAGQGVYGYTF
NA,TRBJ1-5,TRBV11-1,NA,13,TGTGCCAGCAGCTTAGACAGAAATCAGCCCCAGCATTTT,CASSLDRNQPQHF
NA,TRBJ2-7,TRBV5-8,TRBD2,14,TGTGCCAGCTACGGACTAGCGGGCCATTACGAGCAGTACTTC,CASYGLAGHYEQYF
few,TRBJ2-1,TRBV5-1,TRBD1,16,TGCGCCAGCAGCTTGGCAGGCGGGACAGGAGGTAATGAGCAGTTCTTC,CASSLAGGTGGNEQFF
NA,TRBJ2-7,TRBV28,NA,10,TGTGCCTCGCGGAGGGTCGAGCAGTACTTC,CASRRVEQYF
once,TRBJ1-1,TRBV7-9,NA,12,TGTGCCAGCAGCCCCTATGCCGGTGAAGCTTTCTTT,CASSPYAGEAFF
few,TRBJ1-2,TRBV5-1,TRBD1,15,TGCGCCAGCAGCCTCTCTGACAGGGGCGACTATGGCTACACCTTC,CASSLSDRGDYGYTF
NA,TRBJ1-4,TRBV5-1,NA,15,TGCGCCAGCAGCAGCCCGGGAGGGATTAATGAAAAACTGTTTTTT,CASSSPGGINEKLFF
NA,TRBJ2-2,TRBV7-2,NA,13,TGTGCCAGCAGCTTAAAGGGGCCCGGGGAGCTGTTTTTT,CASSLKGPGELFF
NA,TRBJ2-2,TRBV5-1,NA,15,TGCGCCAGCAGCCTGACTACGGGGAAGGCCGGGGAGCTGTTTTTT,CASSLTTGKAGELFF
once,TRBJ1-2,TRBV6-4,TRBD1,17,TGTGCCAGCAGTCCCTTTTCTCGACAGGGGAGGATCTATGGCTACACCTTC,CASSPFSRQGRIYGYTF
NA,TRBJ1-4,TRBV2,NA,13,TGTGCCAGGGGAGCGGTAAATAATGAAAAACTGTTTTTT,CARGAVNNEKLFF
NA,TRBJ1-6,TRBV6-5,TRBD1,15,TGTGCCAGCAGCCCCGGGGGACAGATTAATTCACCCCTCCACTTT,CASSPGGQINSPLHF
NA,TRBJ2-7,TRBV29-1,TRBD1,14,TGCAGTGCTGGTGGGGGTGGACAGGCCTACGAGCAGTACTTC,CSAGGGGQAYEQYF
NA,TRBJ1-1,TRBV5-4,TRBD1,17,TGTGCCAGCAGCTTGGGCGGGACAGGGGTTCTGAACACTGAAGCTTTCTTT,CASSLGGTGVLNTEAFF
NA,TRBJ2-7,TRBV19,NA,14,TGTGCCAGTAGTATAAGTCACAGCTCCTACGAGCAGTACTTC,CASSISHSSYEQYF
once,TRBJ2-2,TRBV7-6,NA,14,TGTGCCAGCACCCGGGGAAGCCCCACCGGGGAGCTGTTTTTT,CASTRGSPTGELFF
NA,TRBJ2-7,TRBV7-6,NA,11,TGTGCCAGCAGCCTGGACACGGAGCAGTACTTC,CASSLDTEQYF
NA,TRBJ2-1,TRBV5-1,TRBD1,15,TGCGCCAGCAATCGGGACAGGCCAACGGGGGATGAGCAGTTCTTC,CASNRDRPTGDEQFF
once,TRBJ2-2,TRBV4-2,NA,18,TGTGCCAGCAGCAGGAGGACGGCCCATGACGCGAACACCGGGGAGCTGTTTTTT,CASSRRTAHDANTGELFF
NA,TRBJ1-1,TRBV30,TRBD1,12,TGTGCCTGGGACAGGGCGGCCACTGAAGCTTTCTTT,CAWDRAATEAFF
once,TRBJ1-2,TRBV6-5,NA,13,TGTGCCAGCAGTTACTCGGGCCCTCTTGGCTACACCTTC,CASSYSGPLGYTF
NA,TRBJ2-3,TRBV5-1,NA,15,TGCGCAAGCAGCTTGGGCCGGGGGTACACAGATACGCAGTATTTT,CASSLGRGYTDTQYF
NA,TRBJ1-5,TRBV30,NA,15,TGTGCCTGGAGTGTAAAGGGGGGGGGTAATCAGCCCCAGCATTTT,CAWSVKGGGNQPQHF
NA,TRBJ1-5,TRBV18,TRBD1,16,TGTGCCAGCTCACCATTAGAGACAGGGGGCAATCAGCCCCAGCATTTT,CASSPLETGGNQPQHF
NA,TRBJ2-7,TRBV5-1,TRBD1,18,TGCGCCAGCAGCACCGTGTCCCCCTTACGCGACAGGGTGTACGAGCAGTACTTC,CASSTVSPLRDRVYEQYF
once,TRBJ2-1,TRBV7-2,TRBD1,16,TGTGCCAGCAGCCTGTTAGGGGGCAAGCCCTACAATGAGCAGTTCTTC,CASSLLGGKPYNEQFF
NA,TRBJ1-4,TRBV15,NA,16,TGTGCCACCAGCAGAGACAGACTTTCAACTAATGAAAAACTGTTTTTT,CATSRDRLSTNEKLFF
NA,TRBJ1-6,TRBV28,NA,18,TGTGCCAGCAGTTCCACCTTGTCTTCAGGGGCGGTGAATTCACCCCTCCACTTT,CASSSTLSSGAVNSPLHF
NA,TRBJ2-1,TRBV6-6,TRBD1,13,TGTGCCAGCTCTGGGACAGGGCGCAATGAGCAGTTCTTC,CASSGTGRNEQFF
NA,TRBJ1-5,TRBV10-3,TRBD1,13,TGTGCCATCAGAACAGGGGATAATCAGCCCCAGCATTTT,CAIRTGDNQPQHF
NA,TRBJ1-3,TRBV7-9,NA,14,TGTGCCAGCGGTTCCACAGAAGCTGGAAACACCATATATTTT,CASGSTEAGNTIYF
NA,TRBJ1-5,TRBV30,NA,13,TGTGCCTGGTGGTCAGGGGCCCCTGGGCCCCAGCATTTT,CAWWSGAPGPQHF
NA,TRBJ2-3,TRBV5-1,TRBD1,17,TGCGCCAGCAGCACAGCGGCCGGGACAGGGGGTACAGATACGCAGTATTTT,CASSTAAGTGGTDTQYF
few,TRBJ1-5,TRBV28,NA,14,TGTGCCAGCAGTTCCCAGGGTCTCAGTCAGCCCCAGCATTTT,CASSSQGLSQPQHF
NA,TRBJ1-2,TRBV5-1,NA,16,TGCGCCAGCAGCCTAGAAAGGTCCCCCGGGTTGGGTGGCTACACCTTC,CASSLERSPGLGGYTF
NA,TRBJ2-7,TRBV19,TRBD1,13,TGTGCCAGTAGTAGGACAGGGACCTACGAGCAGTACTTC,CASSRTGTYEQYF
NA,TRBJ2-1,TRBV19,NA,11,TGTGCCAGTAGGAGGGGGTATGAGCAGTTCTTC,CASRRGYEQFF
NA,TRBJ2-7,TRBV7-2,TRBD2,15,TGTGCCAGCAGCTTAGCTCTAGCGGGGGGAAGCGAGCAGTACTTC,CASSLALAGGSEQYF
once,TRBJ1-2,TRBV5-4,NA,15,TGTGCCAGCAGTCCCGGACAACTCGCTAACTATGGCTACACCTTC,CASSPGQLANYGYTF
NA,TRBJ1-2,TRBV5-6,TRBD1,16,TGTGCCAGCAGCAGGCTGTCCGGGACAGGGTCGCTTGGCTACACCTTC,CASSRLSGTGSLGYTF
NA,TRBJ2-5,TRBV7-3,NA,14,TGTGCCAGCAGCCCTTCGGGTTTCCAAGAGACCCAGTACTTC,CASSPSGFQETQYF
NA,TRBJ2-1,TRBV4-1,NA,16,TGCGCCAGCAGCCAGAAGGAAGTAGCGGAATACAATGAGCAGTTCTTC,CASSQKEVAEYNEQFF
NA,TRBJ1-2,TRBV7-2,TRBD1,14,TGTGCCAGCAGCAGGGACAGGGCTAACTATGGCTACACCTTC,CASSRDRANYGYTF
NA,TRBJ1-1,TRBV6-5,NA,16,TGTGCCAGCAGTTTGAAACCGGGACTGGGAACCACTGAAGCTTTCTTT,CASSLKPGLGTTEAFF
NA,TRBJ2-7,TRBV29-1,TRBD1,11,TGCAGCGTCGACAGGGGAAACGAGCAGTACTTC,CSVDRGNEQYF
NA,TRBJ2-7,TRBV27,NA,14,TGTGCCAGCAGAGCCCCGAGGGGGGGGAACGAGCAGTACTTC,CASRAPRGGNEQYF
NA,TRBJ2-5,TRBV2,TRBD1,14,TGTGCCAGCAGTGGACAGGGATTAGAAGAGACCCAGTACTTC,CASSGQGLEETQYF
NA,TRBJ1-5,TRBV4-3,TRBD1,18,TGCGCCAGCAGCCAAGAGTTTCTCGGGACAGGATCCAATCAGCCCCAGCATTTT,CASSQEFLGTGSNQPQHF
NA,TRBJ2-2,TRBV6-5,TRBD2,13,TGTGCCAGCACCCAGGGAGGGGCCGGGGAGCTGTTTTTT,CASTQGGAGELFF
NA,TRBJ1-5,TRBV10-3,NA,12,TGTGCCAGCGGCGCCCCTAATCAGCCCCAGCATTTT,CASGAPNQPQHF
NA,TRBJ2-3,TRBV19,TRBD2,15,TGTGCCAGTAGTATTCTAGCGGGGATGACAGATACGCAGTATTTT,CASSILAGMTDTQYF
few,TRBJ2-2,TRBV6-4,NA,15,TGTGCCAGCAGTCCAAACCTCGGGACATCCGGGGAGCTGTTTTTT,CASSPNLGTSGELFF
NA,TRBJ2-7,TRBV2,NA,11,TGTGCCAGCTCAGGGGACCACGAGCAGTACTTC,CASSGDHEQYF
NA,TRBJ2-1,TRBV2,TRBD2,17,TGTGCCAGCAGTGACATCATACTAGCGGGGGCGGGGAATGAGCAGTTCTTC,CASSDIILAGAGNEQFF